This TCR beta chain appears in the sequencing data of a study of shared clonotypes between healthy human individuals (dated by TCRdb to 2020 to 2021). A note on the overall study: Two women and a few men aged 18 to 49 years were included in the cohort. For each donor, CD4 naive and CD4 memory were each run on three plates, CD8 naive on two plates, and CD8 memory on one plate. The study deeply sequenced blood TCR repertoires of about five healthy adults to estimate repertoire size and the extent of clonotype sharing between individuals. Different laboratories and diverse techniques were used to prepare libraries and sequence TCR repertoires, to increase sequencing depth and limit assay-specific biases. Per donor, leukapheresis produced somewhere between about 0.94 and 9.5 billion PBMCs. What the study reported, not specific to this receptor: Naive subsets generally had larger estimated clonotype richness than memory subsets did. Because the study included only a small number of donors, the genetic and exposure-history diversity represented was limited. When a handful of donors were compared, the shared fraction of clonotypes was 5% to 6.5% for naive CD4, 3.5% to 4% for naive CD8, 2% to 2.5% for memory CD4, and around 0.4% for memory CD8. Sampling was restricted to blood, and TCR repertoires in tissues likely differ from the TCR repertoires found in blood. Pairwise subsampling led to the expectation that sequencing depth would affect the degree of clonotype sharing among donors. Higher generation probabilities were observed for clonotypes shared by all four sorted-subset donors than for non-shared clonotypes. Even with the large sequencing depth, rarefaction of the sorted-subset datasets indicated that sequencing was incomplete.

TCR CDR3 regions were amplified from genomic DNA by multiplex PCR using the deep immunoSEQ assay. Extracted genomic DNA from each cell subset was spread evenly across all wells of several immunoSEQ 96-well plates, with each plate serving as a replicate. For sorted subsets, about 200 ng genomic DNA, equal to 30,000 or so T cell genomes, was loaded into each replicate PCR. Purified libraries were quantified with a Qubit 3.0 fluorometer, sized on a Bioanalyzer 2100, and re-quantified with the KAPA Library Quantification kit. Each immunoSEQ 96-well plate was sequenced on its own single-read 150-cycle Illumina NextSeq 550 flow cell. On the study's bioinformatics: The immunoSEQ output contained only junctional sequences without quality scores, so filtering could not match that applied to full-length reads. To assign V/J genes and CDR3, sequences were annotated against IMGT germline references using PyIR, a Python wrapper for IgBLAST v1.9. Reads were filtered out if the reads had weak V/J assignments (E-value above 1e-6), no CDR3, stop codons, out-of-frame junctions, or ambiguous translated residues. A V3J clonotype was defined by an identical inferred V gene, J gene, and CDR3 amino acid sequence. Percentage overlap between repertoires was calculated by dividing the number of shared unique clonotypes by the size of the smaller repertoire. RTK rarefaction, the Chao1 estimator, and Recon v2.1 estimates of unobserved clonotypes were used to assess repertoire richness. Generation probabilities for all TCRbeta clonotypes obtained by the gDNA method from a handful of donors were computed using OLGA. TCRdb retrieved this table from immuneACCESS and kept in-frame rearrangements only. Not all clones are present; in checked studies, unresolved V genes account for under half, and no reason is known for the remainder. Clone size and V and J calls were adopted from that table, with D and trimming inferred from the DNA. This sample has 1 million to 1.2 million clones in its table, and roughly 80% of those were observed once. Roughly 0.82% of the sample lies in the top ten.

CDR1 and CDR2 are read off the germline V gene as SGHNT and YENEEA. Deletion took 8 bases off V and 0 bases off J, with a span of 11 bases between the germline ends. The CDR3 sequence holds 14 residues, the cysteine and phenylalanine included. CDR3 DNA only is kept here, 42 bases in frame from base 1. About this clone: The specificity of this receptor is unknown. One base away there is no much larger clone; base qualities are not given.

The donors were healthy, HIV-negative adults who had no recently reported acute infections or vaccinations. Every donor was a Caucasian adult residing in Nashville, Tennessee, USA. CD4+ T cells were enriched by magnetic negative selection; naive cells were then positively selected on CD45RA, and the negative fraction formed the memory subset. After blood collection by leukapheresis, PBMCs were isolated using Ficoll-Histopaque density gradient centrifugation and then cryopreserved in the vapor phase of liquid nitrogen. Purity and quantity of every magnetically sorted T cell population were checked by analytical flow cytometry. Genomic DNA was isolated from every sorted fraction and measured by UV absorbance on a Nanodrop 2000c.

The V and J genes are TRBV11-3 and TRBJ2-1; there is no confident call for the D gene. This TCR derives from a man aged 18 to 35 in good health. Some clones in this sample may be carry-over from other donors' samples. The specimen sequenced was memory CD4+ T cells from PBMCs. This specimen's cell subset or site label, per the study, means: CD45RA-negative fraction. The CDR3 has the sequence CASAQGFSYNEQFF. The nucleotides are TGTGCCAGCGCCCAAGGATTCTCCTACAATGAGCAGTTCTTC.